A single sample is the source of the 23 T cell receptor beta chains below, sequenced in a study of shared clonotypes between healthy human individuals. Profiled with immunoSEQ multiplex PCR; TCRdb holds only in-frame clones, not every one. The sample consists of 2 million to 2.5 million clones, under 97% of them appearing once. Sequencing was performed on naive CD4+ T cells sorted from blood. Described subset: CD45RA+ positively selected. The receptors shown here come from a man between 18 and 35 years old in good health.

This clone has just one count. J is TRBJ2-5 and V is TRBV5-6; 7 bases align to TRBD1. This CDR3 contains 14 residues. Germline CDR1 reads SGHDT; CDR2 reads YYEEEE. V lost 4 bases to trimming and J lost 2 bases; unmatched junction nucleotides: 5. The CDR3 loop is CASSATGDQETQYF. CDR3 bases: TGTGCCAGCAGCGCTACAGGGGATCAAGAGACCCAGTACTTC.

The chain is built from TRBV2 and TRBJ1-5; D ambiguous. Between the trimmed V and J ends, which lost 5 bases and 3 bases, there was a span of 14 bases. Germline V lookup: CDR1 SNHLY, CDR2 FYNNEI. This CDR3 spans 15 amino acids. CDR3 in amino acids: CASSREMGPNQPQHF. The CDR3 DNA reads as TGTGCCAGCAGTAGGGAAATGGGCCCCAATCAGCCCCAGCATTTT.

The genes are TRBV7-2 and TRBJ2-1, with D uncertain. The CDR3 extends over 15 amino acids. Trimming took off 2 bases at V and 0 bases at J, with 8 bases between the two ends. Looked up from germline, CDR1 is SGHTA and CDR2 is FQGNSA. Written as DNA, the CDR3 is TGTGCCAGCAGCTTACTACGGAGCTCCTACAATGAGCAGTTCTTC. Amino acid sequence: CASSLLRSSYNEQFF.

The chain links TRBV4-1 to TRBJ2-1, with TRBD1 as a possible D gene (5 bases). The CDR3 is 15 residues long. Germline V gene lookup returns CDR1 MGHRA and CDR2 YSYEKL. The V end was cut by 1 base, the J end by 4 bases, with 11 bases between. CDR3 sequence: CASSQVQTAYNEQFF. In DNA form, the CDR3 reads TGCGCCAGCAGCCAAGTACAGACAGCATACAATGAGCAGTTCTTC.

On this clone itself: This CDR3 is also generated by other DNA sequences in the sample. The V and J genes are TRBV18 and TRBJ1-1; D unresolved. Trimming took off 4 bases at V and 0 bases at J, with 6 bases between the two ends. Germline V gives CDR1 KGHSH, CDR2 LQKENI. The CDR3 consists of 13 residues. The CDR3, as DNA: TGTGCCAGCTCACGGGATATGAACACTGAAGCTTTCTTT. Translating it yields CASSRDMNTEAFF.

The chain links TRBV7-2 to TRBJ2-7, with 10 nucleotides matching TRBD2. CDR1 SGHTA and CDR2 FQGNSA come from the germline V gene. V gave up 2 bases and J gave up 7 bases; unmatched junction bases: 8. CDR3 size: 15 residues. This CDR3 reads CASSLRQAGGREQYF. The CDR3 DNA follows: TGTGCCAGCAGCTTACGCCAAGCGGGAGGGCGGGAGCAGTACTTC.

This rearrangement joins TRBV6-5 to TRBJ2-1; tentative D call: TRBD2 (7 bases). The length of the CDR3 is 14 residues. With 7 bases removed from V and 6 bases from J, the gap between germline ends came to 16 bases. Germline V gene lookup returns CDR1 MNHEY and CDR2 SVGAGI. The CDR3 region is CASTRPGGPNEQFF. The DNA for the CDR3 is TGTGCCAGCACCCGGCCGGGGGGCCCCAATGAGCAGTTCTTC.

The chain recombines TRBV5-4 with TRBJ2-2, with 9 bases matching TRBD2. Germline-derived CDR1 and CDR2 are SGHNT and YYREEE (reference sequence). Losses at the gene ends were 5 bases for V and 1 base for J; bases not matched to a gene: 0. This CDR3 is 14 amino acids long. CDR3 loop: CASRAGGNTGELFF. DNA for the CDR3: TGTGCCAGCAGAGCGGGAGGGAACACCGGGGAGCTGTTTTTT.

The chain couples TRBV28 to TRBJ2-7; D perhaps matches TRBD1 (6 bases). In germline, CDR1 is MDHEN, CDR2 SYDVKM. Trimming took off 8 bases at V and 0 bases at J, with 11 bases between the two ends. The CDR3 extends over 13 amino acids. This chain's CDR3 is CASDDRFSYEQYF. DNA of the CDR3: TGTGCCAGCGATGACAGGTTCTCCTACGAGCAGTACTTC.

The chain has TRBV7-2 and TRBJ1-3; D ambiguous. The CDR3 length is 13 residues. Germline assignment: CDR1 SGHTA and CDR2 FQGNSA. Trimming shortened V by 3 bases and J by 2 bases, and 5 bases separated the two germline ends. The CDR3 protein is CASSLNTGNTIYF. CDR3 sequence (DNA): TGTGCCAGCAGCTTGAATACTGGAAACACCATATATTTT.

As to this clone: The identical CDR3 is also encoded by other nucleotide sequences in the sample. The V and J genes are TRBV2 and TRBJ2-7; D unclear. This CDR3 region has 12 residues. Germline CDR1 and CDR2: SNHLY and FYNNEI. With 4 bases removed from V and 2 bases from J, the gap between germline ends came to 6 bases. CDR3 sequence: CASSVSTYEQYF. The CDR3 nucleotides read TGTGCCAGCAGTGTGTCTACCTACGAGCAGTACTTC.

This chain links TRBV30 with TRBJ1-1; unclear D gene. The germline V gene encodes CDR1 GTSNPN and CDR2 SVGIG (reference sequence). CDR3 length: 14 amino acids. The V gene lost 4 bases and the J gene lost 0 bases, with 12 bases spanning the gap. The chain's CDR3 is CAWNRGNLNTEAFF. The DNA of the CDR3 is TGTGCCTGGAATCGGGGAAATTTGAACACTGAAGCTTTCTTT.

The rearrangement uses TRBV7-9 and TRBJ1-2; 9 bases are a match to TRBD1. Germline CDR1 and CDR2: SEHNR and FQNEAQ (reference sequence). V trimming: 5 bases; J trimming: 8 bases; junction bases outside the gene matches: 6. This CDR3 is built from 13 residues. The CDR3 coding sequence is TGTGCCAGCAGCCCCGGGACAGGGATCGGCTACACCTTC. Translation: CASSPGTGIGYTF.

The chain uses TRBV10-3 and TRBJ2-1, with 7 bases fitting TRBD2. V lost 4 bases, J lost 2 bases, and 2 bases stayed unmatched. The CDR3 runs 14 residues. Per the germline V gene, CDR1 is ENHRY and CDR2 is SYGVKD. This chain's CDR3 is CAISGSGAYNEQFF. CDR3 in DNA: TGTGCCATCAGTGGCAGCGGGGCCTACAATGAGCAGTTCTTC.

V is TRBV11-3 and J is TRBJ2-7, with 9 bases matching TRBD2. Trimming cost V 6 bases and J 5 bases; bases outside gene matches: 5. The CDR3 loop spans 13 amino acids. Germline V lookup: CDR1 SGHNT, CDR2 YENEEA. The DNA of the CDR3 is TGTGCCAGCAGTTCGGGACTAGCTCACGAGCAGTACTTC. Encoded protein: CASSSGLAHEQYF.

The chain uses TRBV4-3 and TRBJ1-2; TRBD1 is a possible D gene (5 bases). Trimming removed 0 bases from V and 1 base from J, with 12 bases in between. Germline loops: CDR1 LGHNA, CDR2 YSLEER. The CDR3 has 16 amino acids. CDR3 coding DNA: TGCGCCAGCAGCCAAGAAAAGGGGTCGGTTAACTATGGCTACACCTTC. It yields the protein CASSQEKGSVNYGYTF.

The CDR3 region has the DNA TGTGCCAGCAGTCCCCCAGGGATTCTGGAGACCCAGTACTTC. This encodes CASSPPGILETQYF. The chain combines TRBV27 with TRBJ2-5; possibly TRBD1 for D (5 bases). The CDR3 length is 14 residues. CDR1 is MNHEY and CDR2 is SMNVEV in the germline V gene (reference sequence). With 5 bases removed from V and 5 bases from J, the gap between germline ends came to 15 bases.

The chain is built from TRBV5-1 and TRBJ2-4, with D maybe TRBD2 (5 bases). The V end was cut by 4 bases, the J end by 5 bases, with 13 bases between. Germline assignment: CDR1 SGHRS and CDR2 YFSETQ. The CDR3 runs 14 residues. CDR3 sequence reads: CASSLPGSQNIQYF. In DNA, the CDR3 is TGCGCCAGCAGCCTTCCGGGGAGCCAAAACATTCAGTACTTC.

Here the CDR3 DNA reads TGTGCCAGCAGCCCTGGGGAAGCCACAAATGAAAAACTGTTTTTT. Its translation is CASSPGEATNEKLFF. This chain links TRBV7-9 with TRBJ1-4; the D is unclear. Trimming shortened V by 5 bases and J by 5 bases, and 15 bases separated the two germline ends. The CDR3 spans 15 residues. The germline gives CDR1 SEHNR, CDR2 FQNEAQ (reference sequence).

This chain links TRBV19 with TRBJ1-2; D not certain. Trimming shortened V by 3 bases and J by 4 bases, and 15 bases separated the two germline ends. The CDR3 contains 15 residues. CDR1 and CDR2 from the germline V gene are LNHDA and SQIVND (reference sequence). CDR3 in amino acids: CASSIGPARSYGYTF. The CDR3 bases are TGTGCCAGTAGTATCGGACCGGCCCGGAGCTATGGCTACACCTTC.

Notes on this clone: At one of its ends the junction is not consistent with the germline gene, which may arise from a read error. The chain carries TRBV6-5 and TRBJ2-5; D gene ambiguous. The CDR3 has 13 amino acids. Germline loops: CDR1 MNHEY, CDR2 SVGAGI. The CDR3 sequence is CASNYGSIETQYF. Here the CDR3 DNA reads TGTGCCAGCAATTACGGGTCGATAGAGACCCAGTACTTC.

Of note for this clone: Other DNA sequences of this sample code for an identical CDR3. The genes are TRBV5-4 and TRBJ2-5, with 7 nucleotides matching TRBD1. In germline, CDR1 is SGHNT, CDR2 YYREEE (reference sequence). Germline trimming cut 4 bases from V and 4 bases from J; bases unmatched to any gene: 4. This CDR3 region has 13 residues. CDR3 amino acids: CASSRTGSETQYF. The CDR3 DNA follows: TGTGCCAGCAGCCGGACAGGTTCAGAGACCCAGTACTTC.

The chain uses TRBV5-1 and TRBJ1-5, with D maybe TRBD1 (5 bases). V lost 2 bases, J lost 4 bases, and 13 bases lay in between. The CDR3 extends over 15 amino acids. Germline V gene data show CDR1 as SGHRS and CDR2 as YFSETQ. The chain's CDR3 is CASSFAGGENQPQHF. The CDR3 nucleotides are TGCGCCAGCAGCTTTGCGGGAGGGGAGAATCAGCCCCAGCATTTT.